A few counts support the clone carrying this TCR beta chain. Its antigen is not known. The germline V gene has CDR1 MNHEY and CDR2 SMNVEV (reference sequence). Deletions cut 3 bases from V and 4 bases from J, with 6 bases between. The CDR3 is 13 amino acids. Not enrolled were patients with uncontrolled infection, other autoimmune disease, pregnancy or lactation. Each diagnosis was grounded in clinical symptoms, serum thyroxine and TRAb, thyroid ultrasound, and orbital computed tomography. TCR beta CDR3 regions were amplified from RNA transcripts. The HTBI primer set was used in a first-round RT-PCR of the TCR CDR3. TCRdb analysed the multiplex PCR reads with MiXCR anew, one entry per CDR3 protein. Here the sample spans 540,000 or so distinct CDR3 sequences, roughly 50% being singletons. The record originates from a study of T cells in Graves' hyperthyroidism and ophthalmopathy. Study outcomes and limitations: Blood shared most expanded thyroid clonotypes above 0.001. Using 13 V-J features, a model discriminated ophthalmopathy from stable hyperthyroidism.

The sequence derives from an adult woman with Graves' disease, either hyperthyroidism or ophthalmopathy (not recorded which). The V call is TRBV27, the J call TRBJ2-2; no clear D gene. The sequenced material came from peripheral blood or thyroid tissue (not recorded which). The CDR3 DNA sequence: TGTGCCAGCAGTTTTAGTCTCACCGGGGAGCTGTTTTTT. This encodes CASSFSLTGELFF.